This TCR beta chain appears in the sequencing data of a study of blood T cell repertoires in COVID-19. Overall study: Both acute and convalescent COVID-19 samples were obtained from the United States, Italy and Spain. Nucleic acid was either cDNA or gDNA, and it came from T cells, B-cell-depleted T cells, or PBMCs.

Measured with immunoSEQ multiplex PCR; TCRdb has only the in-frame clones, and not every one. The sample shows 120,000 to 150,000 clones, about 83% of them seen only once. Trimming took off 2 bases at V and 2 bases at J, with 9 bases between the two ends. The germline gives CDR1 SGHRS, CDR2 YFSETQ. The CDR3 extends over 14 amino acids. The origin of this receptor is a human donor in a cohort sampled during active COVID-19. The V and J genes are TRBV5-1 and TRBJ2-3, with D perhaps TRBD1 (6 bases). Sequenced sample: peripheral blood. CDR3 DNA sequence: TGCGCCAGCAGCTTATACAGGGACACAGATACGCAGTATTTT. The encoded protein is CASSLYRDTDTQYF.